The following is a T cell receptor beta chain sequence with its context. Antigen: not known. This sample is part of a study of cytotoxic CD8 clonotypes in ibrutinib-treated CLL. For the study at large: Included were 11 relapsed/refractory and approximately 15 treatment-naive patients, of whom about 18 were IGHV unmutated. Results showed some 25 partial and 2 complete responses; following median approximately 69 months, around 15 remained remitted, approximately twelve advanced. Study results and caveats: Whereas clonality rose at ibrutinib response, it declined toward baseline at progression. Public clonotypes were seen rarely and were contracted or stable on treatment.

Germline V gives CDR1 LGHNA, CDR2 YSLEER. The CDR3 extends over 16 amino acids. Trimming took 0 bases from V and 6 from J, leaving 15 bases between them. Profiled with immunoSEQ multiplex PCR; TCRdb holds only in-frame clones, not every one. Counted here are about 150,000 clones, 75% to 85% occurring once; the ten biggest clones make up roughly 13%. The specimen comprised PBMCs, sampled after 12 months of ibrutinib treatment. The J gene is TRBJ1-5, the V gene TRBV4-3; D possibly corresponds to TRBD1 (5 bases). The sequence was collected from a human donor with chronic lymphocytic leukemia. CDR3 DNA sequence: TGCGCCAGCAGCCAAGATTACCGGGGACTTTTTCAGCCCCAGCATTTT. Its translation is CASSQDYRGLFQPQHF.